Shown below are 20 T cell receptor beta chains from a single sample sequenced in a study of blood T cell repertoires in COVID-19. Profiling relied on immunoSEQ multiplex PCR, and the TCRdb table lists in-frame clones only, not all of them. The profile shows about 180,000 clones, around 85% of them singletons. What was sequenced was peripheral blood. The receptors come from a man in his 70s with active or convalescent COVID-19.

This clone was picked up a small number of times. This sequence joins TRBV11-3 and TRBJ1-2; the D gene is possibly TRBD1 (6 bases). In germline, CDR1 is SGHNT, CDR2 YENEEA. This CDR3 has 14 amino acids. The V gene lost 7 bases and the J gene lost 4 bases, with 16 bases spanning the gap. The CDR3 DNA is TGTGCCAGCAACCACCCCCCGGACAGCTATGGCTACACCTTC. It translates to CASNHPPDSYGYTF. The variable domain in full, with the rest retrieved from reference TRBV11-3 and TRBJ1-2, is EAGVVQSPRYKIIEKKQPVAFWCNPISGHNTLYWYLQNLGQGPELLIRYENEEAVDDSQLPKDRFSAERLKGVDSTLKIQPAELGDSAVYLCASNHPPDSYGYTFGSGTRLTVV.

The chain carries TRBV24-1 and TRBJ1-2; 7 bases fit TRBD1. V lost 3 bases, J lost 3 bases, and 12 bases stayed unmatched. The CDR3 runs to 17 residues. Germline lookup yields CDR1 KGHDR and CDR2 SFDVKD. The CDR3 spells CATSDHTDREAHYGYTF. As DNA, the CDR3 is TGTGCCACCAGTGATCACACCGACAGGGAGGCTCACTATGGCTACACCTTC.

The DNA of the CDR3 is TGTGCCAGCTCACCCCAGACAGGACACAATGAGCAGTTCTTC. Translating gives CASSPQTGHNEQFF. The V and J genes are TRBV18 and TRBJ2-1; weak D call: TRBD1 (6 bases). V was cut by 3 bases and J by 5 bases, with 11 bases left in between. The CDR3 loop spans 14 amino acids. The germline CDR1 and CDR2 sequences are KGHSH and LQKENI. Based on the CDR3 plus reference TRBV18 and TRBJ2-1, the full variable domain is NAGVMQNPRHLVRRRGQEARLRCSPMKGHSHVYWYRQLPEEGLKFMVYLQKENIIDESGMPKERFSAEFPKEGPSILRIQQVVRGDSAAYFCASSPQTGHNEQFFGPGTRLTVL.

On this clone: Other DNA sequences in the same sample also yield this CDR3. V is TRBV6-2 or TRBV6-3 and J is TRBJ1-2, with no clear D. V lost 0 bases, J lost 5 bases, and 7 bases lay in between. The CDR3 loop spans 13 amino acids. The germline V gene has CDR1 MNHEY and CDR2 SVGEGT. The CDR3 coding sequence is TGTGCCAGCAGTTACTCGGGAGGATATGGCTACACCTTC. Protein: CASSYSGGYGYTF.

The gene calls are TRBV27 and TRBJ2-1; 11 bases are a match to TRBD2. Losses at the gene ends were 3 bases for V and 6 bases for J; bases not matched to a gene: 1. Looked up from germline, CDR1 is MNHEY and CDR2 is SMNVEV (reference sequence). There are 14 residues in the CDR3. The CDR3 reads CASSFTSGSNEQFF. The CDR3 DNA reads TGTGCCAGCAGTTTCACTAGCGGGAGCAATGAGCAGTTCTTC.

The rearrangement joins TRBV11-3 to TRBJ2-2; no reliable D call. V dropped 1 base and J dropped 0 bases, with 3 bases sitting between them. Germline CDR1 is SGHNT and CDR2 is YENEEA. The CDR3 is 14 amino acids. The CDR3 DNA follows: TGTGCCAGCAGCTTAGGGCCGAACACCGGGGAGCTGTTTTTT. Protein product: CASSLGPNTGELFF.

The chain has TRBV9 and TRBJ2-5; possibly TRBD1 for D (6 bases). Looked up from germline, CDR1 is SGDLS and CDR2 is YYNGEE. CDR3 length: 15 amino acids. The ends were cut back, 0 bases at V and 5 bases at J, with 14 bases in the middle. The CDR3 DNA reads TGTGCCAGCAGCGTAGGCAGGGGTTATGGGGAGACCCAGTACTTC. Residues: CASSVGRGYGETQYF. Supplemented by reference TRBV9 and TRBJ2-5, the full variable domain reads DSGVTQTPKHLITATGQRVTLRCSPRSGDLSVYWYQQSLDQGLQFLIQYYNGEERAKGNILERFSAQQFPDLHSELNLSSLELGDSALYFCASSVGRGYGETQYFGPGTRLLVL.

The rearrangement joins TRBV6-5 to TRBJ2-2; D gene ambiguous. Germline CDR1 MNHEY, CDR2 SVGAGI. Trimming removed 7 bases at V and 1 base at J, with 10 bases between. The CDR3 contains 14 residues. This chain's CDR3 is CASKSELNTGELFF. CDR3 coding DNA: TGTGCCAGCAAGAGCGAATTGAACACCGGGGAGCTGTTTTTT.

The gene calls are TRBV25-1 and TRBJ2-7; 9 bases are a match to TRBD1. Looked up from germline, CDR1 is MGHDK and CDR2 is SYGVNS. Trimming removed 7 bases from V and 2 bases from J; junction bases left unmatched: 6. This CDR3 has 14 amino acids. The CDR3 here is CASIKQGATYEQYF. CDR3 nucleotide sequence: TGTGCCAGCATTAAACAGGGGGCTACCTACGAGCAGTACTTC.

The chain carries TRBV18 and TRBJ2-2; TRBD2 matches at 14 bases. From germline, CDR1 is KGHSH and CDR2 LQKENI. This CDR3 is built from 19 residues. With V trimmed by 4 bases and J by 3 bases, 10 bases remained unmatched. Written as DNA, the CDR3 is TGTGCCAGCTCACGACGACTGGGGGGACTAGCGGGAGACACCGGGGAGCTGTTTTTT. Translated: CASSRRLGGLAGDTGELFF.

In regard to this clone: Other DNA sequences in the same sample also yield this CDR3. J is TRBJ1-1 and V is TRBV10-3, with 8 bases that match TRBD1. The CDR3 runs to 15 residues. V was pared by 3 bases and J by 1 base, with 4 bases of the junction left unmatched. Germline CDR1 is ENHRY and CDR2 is SYGVKD. This CDR3 reads CAISELGQGNTEAFF. The CDR3 DNA reads as TGTGCCATCAGTGAATTAGGACAGGGGAACACTGAAGCTTTCTTT.

The chain recombines TRBV18 with TRBJ2-1; possible D gene TRBD2, 7 bases. This CDR3 contains 15 residues. The germline CDR1 and CDR2 sequences are KGHSH and LQKENI. V was trimmed by 2 bases and J by 4 bases, leaving 12 bases between them. The CDR3 protein is CASSPNGGAYNEQFF. CDR3 nucleotides: TGTGCCAGCTCACCAAATGGGGGGGCTTACAATGAGCAGTTCTTC.

The V call is TRBV5-1, the J call TRBJ1-1; D gene ambiguous. Trimming pared 3 bases from V and 6 bases from J, leaving 15 bases between. The CDR3 length is 14 residues. From germline, CDR1 is SGHRS and CDR2 YFSETQ. CDR3 sequence (DNA): TGCGCCAGCAGCTATGACGGGGAGGACCCTGAAGCTTTCTTT. This gives the protein CASSYDGEDPEAFF. Complete variable domain (other parts from reference TRBV5-1 and TRBJ1-1): KAGVTQTPRYLIKTRGQQVTLSCSPISGHRSVSWYQQTPGQGLQFLFEYFSETQRNKGNFPGRFSGRQFSNSRSEMNVSTLELGDSALYLCASSYDGEDPEAFFGQGTRLTVV.

This clone was seen just once. The V gene is TRBV7-6, the J gene TRBJ1-2; TRBD1 aligns across 7 bases. V shed 5 bases and J 8 bases; nucleotides not matched to a gene: 11. CDR1 and CDR2 (germline): SGHVS, FNYEAQ. The length of the CDR3 is 14 residues. The CDR3 loop is CASSLNSRTGGYTF. Here the CDR3 DNA reads TGTGCCAGCAGCCTAAACTCCAGGACAGGAGGCTACACCTTC.

This chain joins TRBV5-5 and TRBJ1-2, with 7 bases fitting TRBD1. CDR3 length: 16 residues. Germline assignment: CDR1 SGHKS and CDR2 YYEKEE (reference sequence). V shed 0 bases and J 0 bases; nucleotides not matched to a gene: 5. The chain's CDR3 is CASSLDYRGANYGYTF. In DNA, the CDR3 is TGTGCCAGCAGCTTGGACTACAGGGGAGCTAACTATGGCTACACCTTC.

This chain uses TRBV11-2 with TRBJ2-7; no clear D gene. In germline, CDR1 is SGHAT, CDR2 FQNNGV. Trimming cost V 1 base and J 1 base, with 5 bases left between them. The CDR3 is 13 residues long. In nucleotides, the CDR3 is TGTGCCAGCAGCTTAGTCGGGTCCTACGAGCAGTACTTC. It specifies CASSLVGSYEQYF.

The rearrangement joins TRBV11-3 to TRBJ1-1; 7 bases line up with TRBD1. V dropped 6 bases and J dropped 11; count of bases not matched to a gene: 9. Germline V lookup: CDR1 SGHNT, CDR2 YENEEA. The CDR3 loop spans 12 amino acids. The CDR3 bases are TGTGCCAGCAGTTGGAGAGGGGGCGAGGCTTTCTTT. Protein product: CASSWRGGEAFF.

The chain joins TRBV18 to TRBJ2-3; a possible D gene is TRBD2 (6 bases). The V and J ends lost 0 bases and 8 bases respectively, with 6 bases between them. This CDR3 comprises 12 residues. Germline CDR1 reads KGHSH; CDR2 reads LQKENI. The CDR3 DNA is TGTGCCAGCTCACCACCGGGGGGTACGCAGTATTTT. Translation: CASSPPGGTQYF.

The chain has TRBV7-8 and TRBJ1-1; 8 bases align to TRBD1. The CDR3 contains 19 residues. Germline trimming cut 0 bases from V and 1 base from J; bases unmatched to any gene: 13. Germline V lookup: CDR1 SGHVS, CDR2 FQNEAQ. In DNA, the CDR3 is TGTGCCAGCAGCTTAGCTGTGATCGTTGGACAGGGTGGGAACACTGAAGCTTTCTTT. Translated, it gives CASSLAVIVGQGGNTEAFF.

The chain links TRBV10-3 to TRBJ1-4; 8 bases are shared with TRBD1. The germline V gene encodes CDR1 ENHRY and CDR2 SYGVKD. CDR3 length: 13 amino acids. Germline trimming cut 6 bases from V and 4 bases from J; bases unmatched to any gene: 1. The CDR3 DNA follows: TGTGCCATCAGGGGACAGGTTAATGAAAAACTGTTTTTT. This gives the protein CAIRGQVNEKLFF.